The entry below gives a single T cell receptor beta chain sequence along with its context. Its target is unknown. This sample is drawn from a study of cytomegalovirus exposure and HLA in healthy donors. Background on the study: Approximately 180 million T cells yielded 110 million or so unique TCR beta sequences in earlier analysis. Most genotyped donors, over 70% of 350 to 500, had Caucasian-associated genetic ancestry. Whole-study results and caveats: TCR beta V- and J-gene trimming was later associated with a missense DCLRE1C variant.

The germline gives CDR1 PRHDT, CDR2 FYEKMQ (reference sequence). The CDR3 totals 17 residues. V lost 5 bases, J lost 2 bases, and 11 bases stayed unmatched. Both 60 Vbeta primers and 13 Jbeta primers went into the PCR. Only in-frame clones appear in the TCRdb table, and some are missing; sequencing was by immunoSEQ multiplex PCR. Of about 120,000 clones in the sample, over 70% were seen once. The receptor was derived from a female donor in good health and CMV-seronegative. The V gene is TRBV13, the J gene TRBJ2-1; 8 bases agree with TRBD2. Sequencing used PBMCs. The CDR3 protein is CASSPLNAGGPYNEQFF. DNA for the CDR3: TGTGCCAGCAGCCCCTTGAACGCGGGAGGTCCCTACAATGAGCAGTTCTTC.